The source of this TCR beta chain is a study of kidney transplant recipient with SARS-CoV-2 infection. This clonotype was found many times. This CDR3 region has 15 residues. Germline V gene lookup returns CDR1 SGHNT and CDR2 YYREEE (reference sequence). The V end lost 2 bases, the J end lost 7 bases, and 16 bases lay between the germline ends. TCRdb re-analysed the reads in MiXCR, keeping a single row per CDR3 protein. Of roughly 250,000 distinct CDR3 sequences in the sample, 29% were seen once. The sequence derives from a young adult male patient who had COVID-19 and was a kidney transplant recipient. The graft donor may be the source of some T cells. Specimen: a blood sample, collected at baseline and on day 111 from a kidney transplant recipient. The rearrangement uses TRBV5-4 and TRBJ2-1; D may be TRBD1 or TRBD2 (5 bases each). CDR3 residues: CASSLPGAAENEQFF. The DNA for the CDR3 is TGTGCCAGCAGCTTACCCGGGGCCGCCGAAAATGAGCAGTTCTTC.